Listed below are T cell receptor beta chains from one sample, sequenced in a study of cytomegalovirus exposure and HLA in healthy donors. Method: immunoSEQ multiplex PCR; TCRdb's copy keeps in-frame clones and lacks some. The table lists about 140,000 clones, 70% to 80% of them singletons, with 3.5% to 4% in the top ten. The specimen was PBMCs. Every receptor here comes from a man aged 18 to 30 in good health and CMV-seronegative. The CDR3 runs from the conserved cysteine through the conserved F or W. The order of the fields is J gene, D gene, clone size, CDR3 length, V gene, CDR3 DNA, CDR3 protein. The D gene is left open where the match is weak. A row's size may be missing; if present it is once, few, many or a size class.

J: TRBJ1-1
D: .
size: few
length: 16
V: TRBV12-5
DNA: TGTGCTAGTGGTTTGTGGGTTGGAACAGTGAACACTGAAGCTTTCTTT
CDR3: CASGLWVGTVNTEAFF

J: TRBJ2-3
D: .
size: once
length: 14
V: TRBV6-4
DNA: TGTGCCAGCAGTGAACTAGCCAACACAGATACGCAGTATTTT
CDR3: CASSELANTDTQYF

J: TRBJ2-7
D: TRBD1
size: .
length: 18
V: TRBV4-1
DNA: TGCGCCAGCAGCCAAGACCCGAGACAGGGGGCGTTTGTCCACGAGCAGTACTTC
CDR3: CASSQDPRQGAFVHEQYF

J: TRBJ1-4
D: TRBD1
size: few
length: 14
V: TRBV11-2
DNA: TGTGCCAGCAGCAACAGGGGGATTAATGAAAAACTGTTTTTT
CDR3: CASSNRGINEKLFF

J: TRBJ1-2
D: .
size: .
length: 14
V: TRBV2
DNA: TGTGCCAGCACAGAAGAAAGTGTTAACTATGGCTACACCTTC
CDR3: CASTEESVNYGYTF

J: TRBJ1-2
D: TRBD1
size: .
length: 14
V: TRBV4-2
DNA: TGTGCCAGCAGCCAAGATAGACAGGGAGAGGGCTACACCTTC
CDR3: CASSQDRQGEGYTF

J: TRBJ1-4
D: TRBD1
size: .
length: 14
V: TRBV9
DNA: TGTGCCAGCAGCACCCAGCCCTTACAGGGGAAACTGTTTTTT
CDR3: CASSTQPLQGKLFF

J: TRBJ2-5
D: .
size: .
length: 13
V: TRBV7-2
DNA: TGTGCCAGCAGCTTAGGGCAGGAAGAGACCCAGTACTTC
CDR3: CASSLGQEETQYF

J: TRBJ2-7
D: .
size: once
length: 16
V: TRBV9
DNA: TGTGCCAGCAGCGTAGGGGGACACCTAACAACCTACGAGCAGTACTTC
CDR3: CASSVGGHLTTYEQYF

J: TRBJ2-7
D: .
size: .
length: 15
V: TRBV12-2
DNA: TGTGCAAGTCGCTTACGGCGGGAGAGGTCCTACGAGCAGTACTTC
CDR3: CASRLRRERSYEQYF

J: TRBJ2-1
D: TRBD2
size: once
length: 18
V: TRBV13
DNA: TGTGCCAGCAGCTTAGAAGCCGGGACTAGCGGGAGTATCGATGAGCAGTTCTTC
CDR3: CASSLEAGTSGSIDEQFF

J: TRBJ2-3
D: TRBD2
size: .
length: 16
V: TRBV4-2
DNA: TGTGCCAGCAGCCAAGCCCTAGCGGGGTCCGGAGATACGCAGTATTTT
CDR3: CASSQALAGSGDTQYF

J: TRBJ2-3
D: TRBD2
size: .
length: 16
V: TRBV27
DNA: TGTGCCAGCAGTCCTTGGACTAGCGAGCATACAGATACGCAGTATTTT
CDR3: CASSPWTSEHTDTQYF

J: TRBJ2-1
D: .
size: .
length: 13
V: TRBV18
DNA: TGTGCCAGCTCACCGGGACTTTACAATGAGCAGTTCTTC
CDR3: CASSPGLYNEQFF

J: TRBJ1-1
D: .
size: .
length: 11
V: TRBV19
DNA: TGTGCCAGTAGAGTCGGGGCTGAAGCTTTCTTT
CDR3: CASRVGAEAFF

J: TRBJ2-5
D: TRBD2
size: .
length: 14
V: TRBV7-9
DNA: TGTGCCAGCAGCGCGGGGGAGGGGTTAAAGACCCAGTACTTC
CDR3: CASSAGEGLKTQYF

J: TRBJ1-1
D: .
size: .
length: 15
V: TRBV5-8
DNA: TGTGCCAGCAGCCCCCCGAACTCAATGAACACTGAAGCTTTCTTT
CDR3: CASSPPNSMNTEAFF

J: TRBJ1-5
D: .
size: .
length: 13
V: TRBV9
DNA: TGTGCCAGCAGCGTTCGGGGCAATCAGCCCCAGCATTTT
CDR3: CASSVRGNQPQHF

J: TRBJ2-2
D: TRBD1
size: few
length: 13
V: TRBV19
DNA: TGTGCCAGTATCGGGACAGCGACCGGGGAGCTGTTTTTT
CDR3: CASIGTATGELFF

J: TRBJ2-7
D: TRBD1
size: .
length: 13
V: TRBV7-2
DNA: TGTGCCAGCAGCACGGGGGACAGGGGCCTTAGGTACTTC
CDR3: CASSTGDRGLRYF

J: TRBJ1-1
D: TRBD1
size: .
length: 12
V: TRBV5-1
DNA: TGCGCCAGCAGCCTCCAACAGGGGGATCTCTTCTTT
CDR3: CASSLQQGDLFF

J: TRBJ2-1
D: TRBD2
size: .
length: 16
V: TRBV6-5
DNA: TGTGCCAGCAGTTACGGGCTAGCGGGGGCCTACAATGAGCAGTTCTTC
CDR3: CASSYGLAGAYNEQFF

J: TRBJ1-1
D: TRBD1
size: .
length: 15
V: TRBV30
DNA: TGTGCCTGGAGAATACCGGGACAGGGCTCGACTGAAGCTTTCTTT
CDR3: CAWRIPGQGSTEAFF

J: TRBJ1-2
D: .
size: few
length: 12
V: TRBV7-9
DNA: TGTGCCAGCAGCTTATTGACAGATGGCTACACCTTC
CDR3: CASSLLTDGYTF

J: TRBJ1-2
D: TRBD1
size: .
length: 13
V: TRBV5-1
DNA: TGCGCCAGCTCCCCCGGGACAGGGGAGGGCTACACCTTC
CDR3: CASSPGTGEGYTF

J: TRBJ2-5
D: TRBD1
size: once
length: 16
V: TRBV27
DNA: TGTGCCAGCAGTCCGTTCCTACAGGGGGCTGGGGAGACCCAGTACTTC
CDR3: CASSPFLQGAGETQYF

J: TRBJ2-3
D: TRBD1
size: few
length: 15
V: TRBV9
DNA: TGTGCCAGCAGCGAGACAGGGGGCCACACAGATACGCAGTATTTT
CDR3: CASSETGGHTDTQYF

J: TRBJ2-7
D: TRBD1
size: .
length: 14
V: TRBV5-1
DNA: TGCGCCAGCAGCCGGGGACAGAAGTCCTACGAGCAGTACTTC
CDR3: CASSRGQKSYEQYF

J: TRBJ2-7
D: .
size: .
length: 13
V: TRBV7-3
DNA: TGTGCCAGCAGCTTACAATCAGGGTACGAGCAGTACTTC
CDR3: CASSLQSGYEQYF

J: TRBJ2-1
D: .
size: .
length: 14
V: TRBV28
DNA: TGTGCCAGCACCGGCGGGCCATTACGGGATGAGCAGTTCTTC
CDR3: CASTGGPLRDEQFF

J: TRBJ2-3
D: TRBD1
size: .
length: 17
V: TRBV5-1
DNA: TGCGCCAGCAGCTCTCAGTTACAGGGGGCCGGCACAGATACGCAGTATTTT
CDR3: CASSSQLQGAGTDTQYF

J: TRBJ1-4
D: TRBD1
size: .
length: 15
V: TRBV7-6
DNA: TGTGCCAGCAGCTGGACAGGGGGCCAAAATGAAAAACTGTTTTTT
CDR3: CASSWTGGQNEKLFF

J: TRBJ2-7
D: TRBD1
size: few
length: 20
V: TRBV28
DNA: TGTGCCAGCAGCTATCTTCGATTGGGGACAGGGGTATTCCTTCTCCACGAGCAGTACTTC
CDR3: CASSYLRLGTGVFLLHEQYF

J: TRBJ2-5
D: .
size: .
length: 15
V: TRBV27
DNA: TGTGCCAGCAGTTTAGGGGGGGGGCCCCAAGAGACCCAGTACTTC
CDR3: CASSLGGGPQETQYF

J: TRBJ1-2
D: .
size: .
length: 12
V: TRBV9
DNA: TGTGCCAGCAGCGTGTCCGGGGGTGGCTACACCTTC
CDR3: CASSVSGGGYTF

J: TRBJ2-7
D: .
size: .
length: 16
V: TRBV5-1
DNA: TGCGCCAGCAGCTTTAGACCGGGGCAGGGGAGCTACGAGCAGTACTTC
CDR3: CASSFRPGQGSYEQYF

J: TRBJ2-1
D: TRBD2
size: .
length: 19
V: TRBV4-1
DNA: TGCGCCAGCAGCCAGACGGGACTAGCGGGAGGGAGCGGAGATAAAGAGCAGTTCTTC
CDR3: CASSQTGLAGGSGDKEQFF

J: TRBJ2-5
D: .
size: .
length: 13
V: TRBV2
DNA: TGTGCCAGCAGTCCCGGACTTAAAGAGACCCAGTACTTC
CDR3: CASSPGLKETQYF

J: TRBJ2-7
D: .
size: .
length: 16
V: TRBV11-2
DNA: TGTGCCAGCAGCTCCTCGCCAGGCCAGAGCTCCTACGAGCAGTACTTC
CDR3: CASSSSPGQSSYEQYF

J: TRBJ2-1
D: TRBD2
size: .
length: 18
V: TRBV5-1
DNA: TGCGCCAGCAGCTTAGGTCTAGCGGGGGCTTCCTCCTACAATGAGCAGTTCTTC
CDR3: CASSLGLAGASSYNEQFF

J: TRBJ1-1
D: TRBD1
size: .
length: 14
V: TRBV28
DNA: TGTGCCAGCAATTCACAGGGGAAAAGAACTGAAGCTTTCTTT
CDR3: CASNSQGKRTEAFF

J: TRBJ2-1
D: TRBD1
size: .
length: 16
V: TRBV25-1
DNA: TGTGCCAGCAGTGACGGGGACAGGGGGCTCATCAATGAGCAGTTCTTC
CDR3: CASSDGDRGLINEQFF